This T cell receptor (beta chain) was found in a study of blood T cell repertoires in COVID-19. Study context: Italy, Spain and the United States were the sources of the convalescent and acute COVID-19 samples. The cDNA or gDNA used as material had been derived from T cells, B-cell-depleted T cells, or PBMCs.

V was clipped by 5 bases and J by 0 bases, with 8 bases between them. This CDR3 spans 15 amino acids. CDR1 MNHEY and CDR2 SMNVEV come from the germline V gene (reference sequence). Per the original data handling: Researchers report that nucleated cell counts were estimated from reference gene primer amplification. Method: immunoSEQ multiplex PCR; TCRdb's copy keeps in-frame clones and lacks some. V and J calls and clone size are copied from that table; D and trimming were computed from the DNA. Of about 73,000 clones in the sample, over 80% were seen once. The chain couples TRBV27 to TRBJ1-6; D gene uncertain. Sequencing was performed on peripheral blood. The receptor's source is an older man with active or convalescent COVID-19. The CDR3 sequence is CASSPRFSYNSPLHF. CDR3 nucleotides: TGTGCCAGCAGTCCCCGTTTCTCCTATAATTCACCCCTCCACTTT.